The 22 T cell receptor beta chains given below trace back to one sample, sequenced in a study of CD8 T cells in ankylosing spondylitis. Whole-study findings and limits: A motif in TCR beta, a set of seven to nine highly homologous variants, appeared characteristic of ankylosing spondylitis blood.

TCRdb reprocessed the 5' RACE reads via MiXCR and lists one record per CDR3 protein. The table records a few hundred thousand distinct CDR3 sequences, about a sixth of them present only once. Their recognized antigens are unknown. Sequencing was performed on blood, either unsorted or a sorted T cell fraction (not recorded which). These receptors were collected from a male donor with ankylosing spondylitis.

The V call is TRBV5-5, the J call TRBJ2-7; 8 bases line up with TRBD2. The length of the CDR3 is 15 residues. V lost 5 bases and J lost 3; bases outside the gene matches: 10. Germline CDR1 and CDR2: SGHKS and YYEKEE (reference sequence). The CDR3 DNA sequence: TGTGCCAGCAGGTATGATGCGGGAGGAAACTACGAGCAGTACTTC. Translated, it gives CASRYDAGGNYEQYF. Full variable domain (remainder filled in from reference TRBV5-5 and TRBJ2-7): DAGVTQSPTHLIKTRGQQVTLRCSPISGHKSVSWYQQVLGQGPQFIFQYYEKEERGRGNFPDRFSARQFPNYSSELNVNALLLGDSALYLCASRYDAGGNYEQYFGPGTRLTVT.

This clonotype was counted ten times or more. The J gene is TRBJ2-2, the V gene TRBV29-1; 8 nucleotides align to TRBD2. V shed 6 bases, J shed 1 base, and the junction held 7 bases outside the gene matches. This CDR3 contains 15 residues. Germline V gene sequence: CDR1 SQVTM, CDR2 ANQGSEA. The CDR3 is CSVGASGLNTGELFF. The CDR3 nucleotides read TGCAGCGTGGGAGCTAGCGGGTTGAACACCGGGGAGCTGTTTTTT.

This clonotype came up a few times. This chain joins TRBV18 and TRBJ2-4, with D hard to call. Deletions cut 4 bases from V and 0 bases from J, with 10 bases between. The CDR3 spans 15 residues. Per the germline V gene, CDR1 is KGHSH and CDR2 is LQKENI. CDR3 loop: CASSRQETAKNIQYF. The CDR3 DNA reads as TGTGCCAGCTCACGCCAGGAAACAGCCAAAAACATTCAGTACTTC.

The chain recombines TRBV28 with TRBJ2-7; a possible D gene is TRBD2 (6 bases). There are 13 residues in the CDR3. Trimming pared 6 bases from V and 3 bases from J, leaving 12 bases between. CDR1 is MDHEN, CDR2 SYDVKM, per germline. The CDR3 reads CASSRGLLYEQYF. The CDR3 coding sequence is TGTGCCAGCAGCCGCGGACTACTCTACGAGCAGTACTTC.

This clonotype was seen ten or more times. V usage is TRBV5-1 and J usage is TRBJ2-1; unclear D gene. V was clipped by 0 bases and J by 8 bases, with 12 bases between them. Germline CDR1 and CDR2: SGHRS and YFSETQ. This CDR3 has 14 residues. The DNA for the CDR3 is TGCGCCAGCAGCTTGGTGTCTAGATTGGATGAGCAGTTCTTC. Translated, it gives CASSLVSRLDEQFF.

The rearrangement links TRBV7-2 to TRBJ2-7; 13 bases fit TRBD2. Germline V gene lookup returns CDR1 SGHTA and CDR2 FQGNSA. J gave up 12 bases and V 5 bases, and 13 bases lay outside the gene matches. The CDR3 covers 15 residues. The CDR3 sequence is CASSPWTSGRQRMYF. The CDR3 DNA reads TGTGCCAGCAGCCCCTGGACTAGCGGGAGACAGAGGATGTACTTC. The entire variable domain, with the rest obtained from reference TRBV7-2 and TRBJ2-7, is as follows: GAGVSQSPSNKVTEKGKDVELRCDPISGHTALYWYRQSLGQGLEFLIYFQGNSAPDKSGLPSDRFSAERTGGSVSTLTIQRTQQEDSAVYLCASSPWTSGRQRMYFGPGTRLTVT.

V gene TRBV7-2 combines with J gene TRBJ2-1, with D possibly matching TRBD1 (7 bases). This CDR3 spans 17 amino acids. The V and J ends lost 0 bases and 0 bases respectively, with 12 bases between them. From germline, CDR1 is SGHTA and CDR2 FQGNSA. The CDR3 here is CASSLARGQSSYNEQFF. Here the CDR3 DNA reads TGTGCCAGCAGCTTAGCGCGGGGACAGAGCTCCTACAATGAGCAGTTCTTC.

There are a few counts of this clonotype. CDR3 DNA: TGTGCCAGCAGCTTAGGAGGCCTAGTCTACGAGCAGTACTTC. It yields the protein CASSLGGLVYEQYF. This rearrangement joins TRBV7-9 to TRBJ2-7, with unresolved D. Per germline, CDR1 SEHNR and CDR2 FQNEAQ (reference sequence). The V and J ends lost 1 base and 3 bases respectively, with 10 bases between them. The CDR3 consists of 14 residues.

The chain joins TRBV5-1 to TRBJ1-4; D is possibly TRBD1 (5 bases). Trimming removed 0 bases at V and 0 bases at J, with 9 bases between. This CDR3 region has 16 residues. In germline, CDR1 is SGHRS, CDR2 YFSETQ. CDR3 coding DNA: TGCGCCAGCAGCTTGGTGAAGGGGACAACTAATGAAAAACTGTTTTTT. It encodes CASSLVKGTTNEKLFF.

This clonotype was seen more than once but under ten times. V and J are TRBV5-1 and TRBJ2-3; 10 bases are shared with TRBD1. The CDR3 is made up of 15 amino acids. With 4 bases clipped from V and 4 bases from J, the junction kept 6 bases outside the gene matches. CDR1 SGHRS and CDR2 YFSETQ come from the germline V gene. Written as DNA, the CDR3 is TGCGCCAGCAGCCAGACAGGGGGCTTCCCAGATACGCAGTATTTT. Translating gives CASSQTGGFPDTQYF.

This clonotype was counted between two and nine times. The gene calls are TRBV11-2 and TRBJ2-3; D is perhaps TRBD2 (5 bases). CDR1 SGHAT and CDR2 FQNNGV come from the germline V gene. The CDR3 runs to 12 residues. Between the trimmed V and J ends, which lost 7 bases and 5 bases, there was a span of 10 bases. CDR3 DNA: TGTGCCAGCAAAGGTGGAGGAGATACGCAGTATTTT. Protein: CASKGGGDTQYF.

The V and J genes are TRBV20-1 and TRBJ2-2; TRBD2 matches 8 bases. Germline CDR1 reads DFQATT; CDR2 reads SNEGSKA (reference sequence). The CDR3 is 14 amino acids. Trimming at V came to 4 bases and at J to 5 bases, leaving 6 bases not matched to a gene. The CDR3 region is CSATGGAETGELFF. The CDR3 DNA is TGCAGTGCTACGGGGGGGGCGGAGACCGGGGAGCTGTTTTTT.

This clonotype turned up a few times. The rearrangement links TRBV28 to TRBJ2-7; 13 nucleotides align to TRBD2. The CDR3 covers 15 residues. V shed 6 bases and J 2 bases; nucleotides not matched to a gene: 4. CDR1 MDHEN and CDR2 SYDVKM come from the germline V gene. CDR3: CASRTLAGGTYEQYF. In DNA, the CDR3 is TGTGCCAGCAGAACACTAGCGGGAGGGACCTACGAGCAGTACTTC.

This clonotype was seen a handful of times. The CDR3 here is CASSVGDPADYGYTF. As DNA, the CDR3 is TGTGCCAGCAGCGTAGGGGACCCTGCTGACTATGGCTACACCTTC. The rearrangement joins TRBV9 to TRBJ1-2; weak D call: TRBD1 (5 bases). V was cut by 0 bases and J by 3 bases, with 12 bases left in between. This CDR3 comprises 15 residues. Germline loops: CDR1 SGDLS, CDR2 YYNGEE.

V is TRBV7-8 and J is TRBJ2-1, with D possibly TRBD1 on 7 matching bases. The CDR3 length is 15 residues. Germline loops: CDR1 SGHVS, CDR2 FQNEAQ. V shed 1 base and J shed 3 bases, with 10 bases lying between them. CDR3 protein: CASSLDQGGYNEQFF. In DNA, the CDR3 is TGTGCCAGCAGCTTAGATCAGGGGGGCTACAATGAGCAGTTCTTC.

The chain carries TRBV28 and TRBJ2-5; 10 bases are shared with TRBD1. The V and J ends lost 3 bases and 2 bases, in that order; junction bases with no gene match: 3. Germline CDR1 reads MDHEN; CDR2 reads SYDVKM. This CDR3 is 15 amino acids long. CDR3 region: CASSLTGGGQETQYF. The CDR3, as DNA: TGTGCCAGCAGTTTGACAGGGGGCGGACAAGAGACCCAGTACTTC.

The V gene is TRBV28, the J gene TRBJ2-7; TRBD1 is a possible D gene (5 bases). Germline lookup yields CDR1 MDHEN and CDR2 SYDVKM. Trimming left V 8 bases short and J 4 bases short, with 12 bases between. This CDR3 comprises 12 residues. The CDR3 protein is CASGAAAYEQYF. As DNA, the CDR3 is TGTGCCAGCGGGGCGGCAGCTTACGAGCAGTACTTC.

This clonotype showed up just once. The CDR3 nucleotides are TGTGCCAGCAGTTCCCCAACCGCTACAGGGATCGAGCAGTACTTC. This sequence encodes CASSSPTATGIEQYF. This chain connects TRBV6-2 or TRBV6-3 to TRBJ2-7, with D possibly TRBD1 on 6 matching bases. CDR1 and CDR2 (germline): MNHEY, SVGEGT. V was shortened by 4 bases and J by 6 bases, with 19 bases between the two germline ends. The CDR3 has 15 residues.

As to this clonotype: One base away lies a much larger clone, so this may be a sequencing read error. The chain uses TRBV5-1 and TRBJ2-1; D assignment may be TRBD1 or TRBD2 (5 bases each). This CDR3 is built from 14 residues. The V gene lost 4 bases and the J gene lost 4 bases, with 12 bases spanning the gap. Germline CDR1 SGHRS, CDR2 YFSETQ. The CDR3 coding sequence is TGCGCCAGCAGCCCCACCGGGGCTTACAATGAGCAGTTCTTC. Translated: CASSPTGAYNEQFF.

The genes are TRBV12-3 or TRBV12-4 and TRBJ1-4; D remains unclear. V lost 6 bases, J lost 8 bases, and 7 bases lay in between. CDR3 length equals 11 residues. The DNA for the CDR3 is TGTGCCAGCAGGACCTGGGAAAAACTGTTTTTT. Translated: CASRTWEKLFF.

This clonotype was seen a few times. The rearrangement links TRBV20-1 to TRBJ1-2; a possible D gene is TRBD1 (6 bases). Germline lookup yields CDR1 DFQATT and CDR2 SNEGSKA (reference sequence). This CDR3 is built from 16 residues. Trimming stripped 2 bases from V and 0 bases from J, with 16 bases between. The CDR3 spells CSARPGTFDPNYGYTF. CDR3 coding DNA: TGCAGTGCTAGACCAGGGACATTTGATCCTAACTATGGCTACACCTTC.

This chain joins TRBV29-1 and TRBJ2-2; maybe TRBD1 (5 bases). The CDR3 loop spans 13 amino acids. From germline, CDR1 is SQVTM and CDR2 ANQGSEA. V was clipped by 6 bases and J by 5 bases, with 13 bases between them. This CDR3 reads CSVAGQYTGELFF. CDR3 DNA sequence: TGCAGCGTGGCAGGACAATATACCGGGGAGCTGTTTTTT.